These 4 T cell receptor beta chains were sequenced from one sample in a study of naive and memory T cell subsets. Their specific antigens are unknown. Both TRBC1 and TRBC2 were covered by a beta constant-region primer of two equimolar oligonucleotides. Nested alpha and beta constant-region primers with the SP2 primer drove four PCR rounds on ligated cDNA. Using its own MiXCR run on the UMI-ligation and nested PCR reads, TCRdb lists one record per CDR3 protein. The sample has 99,000 or so distinct CDR3 sequences, 13% to 15% seen once. Study-wide points: Naive repertoires, especially CD8, held a few larger clonotypes, possibly memory cells re-expressing CD45RA.

Material: naive CD8+ T cells from blood. The receptors were sampled from a human donor in good health.

This clonotype came up a few times. This chain joins TRBV11-1 and TRBJ1-1; weak D call: TRBD1 (5 bases). This CDR3 is built from 13 residues. CDR1 is SGHAT, CDR2 FQDESV, per germline (reference sequence). V gave up 3 bases and J gave up 7 bases, with 12 bases separating them. CDR3 DNA: TGTGCCAGCAGCTTCGACACCGGGGGTGAAGCTTTCTTT. Translation gives CASSFDTGGEAFF.

The chain has TRBV6-2 or TRBV6-3 and TRBJ2-6, with a weak D call TRBD2 (7 bases). There are 16 residues in the CDR3. Germline CDR1 and CDR2: MNHEY and SVGEGT. V lost 5 bases and J lost 3, with 14 bases in between. The CDR3 here is CASSHPGGVGANVLTF. Written as DNA, the CDR3 is TGTGCCAGCAGTCACCCGGGGGGCGTTGGGGCCAACGTCCTGACTTTC.

This clonotype was seen a few times. The V gene is TRBV6-6, the J gene TRBJ1-5; D is unclear. The V end was cut by 8 bases, the J end by 2 bases, with 16 bases between. The CDR3 is made up of 15 amino acids. CDR1 is MNHNY and CDR2 is SVGAGI in the germline V gene (reference sequence). CDR3 nucleotide sequence: TGTGCCAGCGAGACTGAGGAGGGAGGCAATCAGCCCCAGCATTTT. Amino acid sequence: CASETEEGGNQPQHF.

This clonotype was detected a few times. V gene TRBV25-1 combines with J gene TRBJ2-1; D remains ambiguous. Germline lookup yields CDR1 MGHDK and CDR2 SYGVNS. V gave up 1 base and J gave up 7 bases, with 5 bases separating them. This CDR3 spans 12 amino acids. The CDR3 sequence is CASSEWANEQFF. The CDR3 DNA reads TGTGCCAGCAGTGAATGGGCAAATGAGCAGTTCTTC.